These T cell receptor beta chains were read from a single sample in a study of OX40 agonist ivuxolimab in advanced cancers. The protocol was immunoSEQ multiplex PCR, while the TCRdb copy is restricted to in-frame clones and leaves out a portion. Of approximately 50,000 clones listed, more than 70% are singletons. The source material was CD4+ or CD8+ T cells sorted from blood, sampled in a trial of the OX40 agonist ivuxolimab. Receptors were obtained from an adult with an advanced solid tumor such as melanoma, head and neck, liver or kidney cancer. Both conserved end residues are part of each CDR3. D genes are given only for firm matches. Clone size is stated in some rows and not others, as once, few, many or a class when expanded.

CDR3aa: CASSTNRGSFYGYTF
CDR3nt: TGTGCCAGTAGTACGAATCGGGGATCATTCTATGGCTACACCTTC
j_gene: TRBJ1-2
abundance: once
v_gene: TRBV19
d_gene: .

CDR3aa: CASSLVHTEAFF
CDR3nt: TGTGCCAGCAGCTTGGTCCACACTGAAGCTTTCTTT
j_gene: TRBJ1-1
abundance: .
v_gene: TRBV5-8
d_gene: .

CDR3aa: CASSPFTGIQETQYF
CDR3nt: TGTGCCAGCAGCCCTTTTACAGGGATTCAAGAGACCCAGTACTTC
j_gene: TRBJ2-5
abundance: .
v_gene: TRBV9
d_gene: .

CDR3aa: CASSERGGSGNTIYF
CDR3nt: TGTGCCAGCAGTGAGAGAGGGGGCTCTGGAAACACCATATATTTT
j_gene: TRBJ1-3
abundance: few
v_gene: TRBV6-1
d_gene: .

CDR3aa: CATTGNKIKFF
CDR3nt: TGTGCTACTACAGGGAACAAGATCAAGTTCTTC
j_gene: TRBJ2-1
abundance: .
v_gene: TRBV19
d_gene: .

CDR3aa: CASSIEGRGYTF
CDR3nt: TGTGCCAGTAGTATAGAGGGGCGCGGCTACACCTTC
j_gene: TRBJ1-2
abundance: .
v_gene: TRBV19
d_gene: .

CDR3aa: CASSFDGSSGNTIYF
CDR3nt: TGTGCCAGCAGCTTTGACGGGAGCTCTGGAAACACCATATATTTT
j_gene: TRBJ1-3
abundance: .
v_gene: TRBV7-9
d_gene: .

CDR3aa: CASSYGTATDTQYF
CDR3nt: TGTGCCAGCAGCTACGGGACAGCCACAGATACGCAGTATTTT
j_gene: TRBJ2-3
abundance: .
v_gene: TRBV11-2
d_gene: TRBD1

CDR3aa: CASSHATGELFF
CDR3nt: TGTGCCAGCAGCCACGCCACCGGGGAGCTGTTTTTT
j_gene: TRBJ2-2
abundance: .
v_gene: TRBV7-3
d_gene: .

CDR3aa: CASSLGGVGAEAFF
CDR3nt: TGTGCCAGCAGCCTTGGGGGGGTAGGGGCTGAAGCTTTCTTT
j_gene: TRBJ1-1
abundance: few
v_gene: TRBV7-8
d_gene: .

CDR3aa: CASSPPAGANVLTF
CDR3nt: TGTGCCAGCTCCCCCCCGGCAGGGGCCAACGTCCTGACTTTC
j_gene: TRBJ2-6
abundance: .
v_gene: TRBV18
d_gene: .

CDR3aa: CASSRVWRTQETQYF
CDR3nt: TGTGCCAGCAGCCGGGTTTGGCGGACCCAAGAGACCCAGTACTTC
j_gene: TRBJ2-5
abundance: .
v_gene: TRBV27
d_gene: .

CDR3aa: CASSLVAGPIYNEQFF
CDR3nt: TGCGCCAGCAGCTTGGTAGCGGGACCAATTTACAATGAGCAGTTCTTC
j_gene: TRBJ2-1
abundance: .
v_gene: TRBV5-1
d_gene: TRBD2

CDR3aa: CASSVEISGANVLTF
CDR3nt: TGTGCCAGCAGCGTAGAAATCTCTGGGGCCAACGTCCTGACTTTC
j_gene: TRBJ2-6
abundance: .
v_gene: TRBV9
d_gene: .

CDR3aa: CSGRGLETQYF
CDR3nt: TGCAGCGGCCGGGGGCTTGAGACCCAGTACTTC
j_gene: TRBJ2-5
abundance: .
v_gene: TRBV29-1
d_gene: .

CDR3aa: CASSPGRSYEQYF
CDR3nt: TGCGCCAGCAGCCCGGGGAGGTCTTACGAGCAGTACTTC
j_gene: TRBJ2-7
abundance: .
v_gene: TRBV5-1
d_gene: .

CDR3aa: CASSEGIVTQYF
CDR3nt: TGTGCCAGCAGTGAGGGGATAGTTACGCAGTATTTT
j_gene: TRBJ2-3
abundance: once
v_gene: TRBV2
d_gene: .

CDR3aa: CASSSLPSGGVGNEQFF
CDR3nt: TGCGCCAGCAGCTCCCTCCCAAGCGGGGGGGTCGGCAATGAGCAGTTCTTC
j_gene: TRBJ2-1
abundance: few
v_gene: TRBV5-1
d_gene: TRBD2

CDR3aa: CASHRKGALNEQYF
CDR3nt: TGTGCCAGCCATCGAAAGGGGGCATTAAACGAGCAGTACTTC
j_gene: TRBJ2-7
abundance: few
v_gene: TRBV6-5
d_gene: TRBD1

CDR3aa: CASSQAARGGNYGYTF
CDR3nt: TGCGCCAGCAGCCAAGCCGCCAGGGGTGGAAACTATGGCTACACCTTC
j_gene: TRBJ1-2
abundance: .
v_gene: TRBV4-3
d_gene: .

CDR3aa: CATSGPYKDTEAFF
CDR3nt: TGTGCCACCAGCGGGCCTTATAAAGACACTGAAGCTTTCTTT
j_gene: TRBJ1-1
abundance: .
v_gene: TRBV15
d_gene: .

CDR3aa: CASSFDRRNTGELFF
CDR3nt: TGTGCCAGCAGTTTTGATCGTCGGAACACCGGGGAGCTGTTTTTT
j_gene: TRBJ2-2
abundance: .
v_gene: TRBV28
d_gene: .

CDR3aa: CASSLGRGNTEAFF
CDR3nt: TGTGCCAGCAGCCTCGGACGGGGAAACACTGAAGCTTTCTTT
j_gene: TRBJ1-1
abundance: .
v_gene: TRBV7-2
d_gene: .

CDR3aa: CASSPTSGRSTGELFF
CDR3nt: TGTGCCAGCAGCCCTACTAGCGGGAGGTCCACCGGGGAGCTGTTTTTT
j_gene: TRBJ2-2
abundance: .
v_gene: TRBV11-2
d_gene: TRBD2

CDR3aa: CATGGVGEQYF
CDR3nt: TGTGCCACCGGGGGGGTGGGCGAGCAGTACTTC
j_gene: TRBJ2-7
abundance: .
v_gene: TRBV27
d_gene: TRBD2

CDR3aa: CASSLGLAGGLNEQYF
CDR3nt: TGTGCCAGCAGCTTAGGACTAGCGGGGGGGCTAAACGAGCAGTACTTC
j_gene: TRBJ2-7
abundance: .
v_gene: TRBV7-2
d_gene: TRBD2

CDR3aa: CASSPDPGVNYGYTF
CDR3nt: TGTGCCAGCAGCCCGGACCCGGGGGTTAACTATGGCTACACCTTC
j_gene: TRBJ1-2
abundance: .
v_gene: TRBV5-6
d_gene: .

CDR3aa: CASRALAQGGGELFF
CDR3nt: TGTGCCAGCCGGGCATTGGCCCAAGGAGGCGGGGAGCTGTTTTTT
j_gene: TRBJ2-2
abundance: few
v_gene: TRBV2
d_gene: .

CDR3aa: CASRINQVEAFF
CDR3nt: TGTGCCAGCAGAATTAATCAGGTTGAAGCTTTCTTT
j_gene: TRBJ1-1
abundance: .
v_gene: TRBV6-6
d_gene: .

CDR3aa: CASSLSENTEAFF
CDR3nt: TGTGCCAGCAGCTTGTCAGAGAACACTGAAGCTTTCTTT
j_gene: TRBJ1-1
abundance: .
v_gene: TRBV7-2
d_gene: .

CDR3aa: CASSRQYQETQYF
CDR3nt: TGTGCCAGCTCACGACAGTACCAAGAGACCCAGTACTTC
j_gene: TRBJ2-5
abundance: .
v_gene: TRBV18
d_gene: .

CDR3aa: CASSAQGSYYEQYF
CDR3nt: TGCGCCAGCAGCGCACAGGGGTCCTACTACGAGCAGTACTTC
j_gene: TRBJ2-7
abundance: .
v_gene: TRBV5-1
d_gene: TRBD1

CDR3aa: CASSVEPGARDTQYF
CDR3nt: TGTGCCAGCAGCGTAGAGCCCGGGGCTAGGGATACGCAGTATTTT
j_gene: TRBJ2-3
abundance: .
v_gene: TRBV9
d_gene: .

CDR3aa: CAISETDRGLGGTEAFF
CDR3nt: TGTGCCATCAGTGAAACAGACAGGGGGTTAGGTGGCACTGAAGCTTTCTTT
j_gene: TRBJ1-1
abundance: .
v_gene: TRBV10-3
d_gene: TRBD1

CDR3aa: CASSPTGVNTEAFF
CDR3nt: TGTGCCAGCAGCCCGACAGGTGTTAACACTGAAGCTTTCTTT
j_gene: TRBJ1-1
abundance: .
v_gene: TRBV28
d_gene: .

CDR3aa: CASSVNPPPYNEQFF
CDR3nt: TGTGCCAGCAGCGTAAACCCACCCCCCTACAATGAGCAGTTCTTC
j_gene: TRBJ2-1
abundance: .
v_gene: TRBV9
d_gene: .

CDR3aa: CASSLGHGSGEQYF
CDR3nt: TGCGCCAGCAGCTTGGGACATGGGAGTGGGGAGCAGTACTTC
j_gene: TRBJ2-7
abundance: .
v_gene: TRBV5-1
d_gene: .

CDR3aa: CASSPRGGSPNEKLFF
CDR3nt: TGTGCCAGCAGTCCCCGAGGAGGCAGCCCGAATGAAAAACTGTTTTTT
j_gene: TRBJ1-4
abundance: few
v_gene: TRBV25-1
d_gene: .

CDR3aa: CSVERAGADGYTF
CDR3nt: TGCAGCGTTGAACGGGCGGGCGCTGATGGCTACACCTTC
j_gene: TRBJ1-2
abundance: .
v_gene: TRBV29-1
d_gene: .

CDR3aa: CASSVTSGGQETQYF
CDR3nt: TGTGCCAGCAGCGTTACTAGCGGGGGGCAAGAGACCCAGTACTTC
j_gene: TRBJ2-5
abundance: .
v_gene: TRBV9
d_gene: TRBD2

CDR3aa: CASRGTGGSQPQHF
CDR3nt: TGTGCCAGCAGGGGGACAGGGGGGAGTCAGCCCCAGCATTTT
j_gene: TRBJ1-5
abundance: .
v_gene: TRBV11-2
d_gene: TRBD1

CDR3aa: CAWSVNRQGWSTDTQYF
CDR3nt: TGTGCCTGGAGTGTTAACCGACAGGGCTGGAGCACAGATACGCAGTATTTT
j_gene: TRBJ2-3
abundance: .
v_gene: TRBV30
d_gene: TRBD1

CDR3aa: CASSYSRGGNEKLFF
CDR3nt: TGTGCCAGCAGTTACTCACGCGGGGGAAATGAAAAACTGTTTTTT
j_gene: TRBJ1-4
abundance: .
v_gene: TRBV6-6
d_gene: .

CDR3aa: CARGPLGPSGANVLTF
CDR3nt: TGTGCCAGAGGGCCCCTCGGACCCTCTGGGGCCAACGTCCTGACTTTC
j_gene: TRBJ2-6
abundance: .
v_gene: TRBV7-5
d_gene: .

CDR3aa: CASTGGTSGGAQETQYF
CDR3nt: TGTGCCAGCACCGGGGGGACTAGCGGGGGAGCCCAAGAGACCCAGTACTTC
j_gene: TRBJ2-5
abundance: .
v_gene: TRBV5-4
d_gene: TRBD2

CDR3aa: CASSPPPLYTSGTEAFF
CDR3nt: TGTGCCAGCTCACCACCGCCCCTGTACACCTCGGGGACTGAAGCTTTCTTT
j_gene: TRBJ1-1
abundance: .
v_gene: TRBV18
d_gene: .

CDR3aa: CASSPSLGNQPQHF
CDR3nt: TGTGCCAGCAGCCCCAGTTTGGGCAATCAGCCCCAGCATTTT
j_gene: TRBJ1-5
abundance: few
v_gene: TRBV28
d_gene: .

CDR3aa: CASSLPSGRETQYF
CDR3nt: TGTGCCAGCAGCTTACCTAGCGGGAGGGAGACCCAGTACTTC
j_gene: TRBJ2-5
abundance: .
v_gene: TRBV7-2
d_gene: TRBD2

CDR3aa: CASSLEYLSGNTIYF
CDR3nt: TGTGCCAGCAGCTTAGAATACCTCTCTGGAAACACCATATATTTT
j_gene: TRBJ1-3
abundance: .
v_gene: TRBV7-2
d_gene: .

CDR3aa: CASSFGTSGTDTQYF
CDR3nt: TGCGCCAGCAGCTTCGGGACTAGCGGCACAGATACGCAGTATTTT
j_gene: TRBJ2-3
abundance: .
v_gene: TRBV5-1
d_gene: TRBD2

CDR3aa: CASSLWAATSGANVLTF
CDR3nt: TGTGCCAGCAGTTTATGGGCAGCTACCTCTGGGGCCAACGTCCTGACTTTC
j_gene: TRBJ2-6
abundance: .
v_gene: TRBV27
d_gene: .

CDR3aa: CASSVSRIPGTNNQPQHF
CDR3nt: TGTGCCAGCAGCGTAAGTCGGATACCCGGGACAAATAATCAGCCCCAGCATTTT
j_gene: TRBJ1-5
abundance: .
v_gene: TRBV9
d_gene: .

CDR3aa: CASSESGNQPQHF
CDR3nt: TGCGCCAGCAGTGAGTCAGGGAATCAGCCCCAGCATTTT
j_gene: TRBJ1-5
abundance: .
v_gene: TRBV10-1
d_gene: .

CDR3aa: CASSLDYSMNTEAFF
CDR3nt: TGTGCCAGCAGCTTAGATTACAGCATGAACACTGAAGCTTTCTTT
j_gene: TRBJ1-1
abundance: .
v_gene: TRBV11-2
d_gene: .